These 16 T cell receptor beta chains share one sample of origin, sequenced in a study of immune reconstitution after stem cell transplant in scleroderma. One entry per CDR3 protein results from TCRdb running MiXCR on the RT-PCR reads. The repertoire consists of about 2,200 distinct CDR3 sequences, with approximately 7.4% occurring once and the leading ten covering approximately 12%. This specimen was taken before or after autologous hematopoietic stem cell transplantation (not recorded which). The origin of the receptors is a male donor with systemic sclerosis.

V and J are TRBV20-1 and TRBJ1-6; no reliable D call. Germline CDR1 reads DFQATT; CDR2 reads SNEGSKA (reference sequence). V lost 2 bases and J lost 11, with 13 bases in between. The CDR3 has 13 residues. CDR3 nucleotides: TGCAGTGCTAGAAGTTTAGGTTATACACCCCTCCACTTT. Its protein product is CSARSLGYTPLHF.

In its sample, this clonotype ranks as large. The V gene is TRBV28, the J gene TRBJ2-1; 11 nucleotides line up with TRBD2. Unmatched junction bases numbered 4, after V lost 6 bases and J lost 0 bases. CDR1 MDHEN and CDR2 SYDVKM come from the germline V gene. The CDR3 contains 16 residues. In nucleotides, the CDR3 is TGTGCCAGCAGGACTAGCGGGGCCTCCTCCTACAATGAGCAGTTCTTC. It translates to CASRTSGASSYNEQFF.

This clonotype is termed medium-sized. The chain has TRBV20-1 and TRBJ1-2; D uncertain. The germline gives CDR1 DFQATT, CDR2 SNEGSKA (reference sequence). The CDR3 loop spans 13 amino acids. V was cut by 3 bases and J by 2 bases, with 10 bases left in between. The CDR3 DNA is TGCAGTGCTAGCTTGACGGGGAACTATGGCTACACCTTC. The encoded protein is CSASLTGNYGYTF.

By frequency in the sample, this clonotype is medium-sized. The chain carries TRBV20-1 and TRBJ2-1, with a possible D match to TRBD1 (5 bases). V gave up 4 bases and J gave up 4 bases, with 14 bases separating them. This CDR3 contains 14 residues. CDR1 and CDR2 (germline): DFQATT, SNEGSKA (reference sequence). CDR3 in amino acids: CSATDTRIYNEQFF. DNA of the CDR3: TGCAGTGCTACGGACACAAGGATTTACAATGAGCAGTTCTTC.

This clonotype is labeled as medium-sized (0.01 to 0.1%). The chain combines TRBV24-1 with TRBJ2-1, with 9 positions matching TRBD1. V was clipped by 7 bases and J by 6 bases; unmatched bases: 6. This CDR3 has 14 amino acids. The V gene's germline CDR1 is KGHDR and CDR2 SFDVKD. The CDR3 loop reads CATSKTGGGNEQFF. In DNA, the CDR3 is TGTGCCACCAGCAAGACAGGGGGAGGCAATGAGCAGTTCTTC.

Relative to its sample, this clonotype is medium-sized. The DNA of the CDR3 is TGTGCCAGCAGCTTCGGGCCGCAGGGCACTAATGAAAAACTGTTTTTT. Its translation: CASSFGPQGTNEKLFF. The chain is built from TRBV5-5 and TRBJ1-4; weak D call: TRBD1 (5 bases). Trimming left V 2 bases short and J 2 bases short, with 13 bases between. Germline V CDR1 and CDR2: SGHKS, YYEKEE (reference sequence). This CDR3 has 16 residues.

This clonotype is labeled medium-sized. V usage is TRBV20-1 and J usage is TRBJ2-7; 9 bases line up with TRBD2. The CDR3 has 17 amino acids. The junction had 12 bases not matched to a gene; V was cut back by 0 bases and J by 3 bases. CDR1 is DFQATT, CDR2 SNEGSKA, per germline (reference sequence). CDR3 nucleotides: TGCAGTGCTAGAGATCTACCCCTAGCGGGGACGGGCTACGAGCAGTACTTC. Translation: CSARDLPLAGTGYEQYF.

This clonotype came up a few times. The chain couples TRBV5-1 to TRBJ2-1; weak D call: TRBD2 (6 bases). The germline CDR1 and CDR2 sequences are SGHRS and YFSETQ. V shed 0 bases and J shed 5 bases, with 12 bases lying between them. The CDR3 is 15 amino acids. CDR3 residues: CASSLVAGSDNEQFF. In DNA, the CDR3 is TGCGCCAGCAGCTTGGTGGCGGGGAGCGACAATGAGCAGTTCTTC.

This chain links TRBV19 with TRBJ2-1; the D is unclear. Germline CDR1 and CDR2: LNHDA and SQIVND (reference sequence). V was shortened by 0 bases and J by 7 bases, with 4 bases between the two germline ends. This CDR3 spans 12 amino acids. The CDR3 region has the DNA TGTGCCAGTAGTATAGATATTAATGAGCAGTTCTTC. Amino acid sequence: CASSIDINEQFF.

This clonotype is large in the sample. This chain uses TRBV7-2 with TRBJ2-1; D possibly corresponds to TRBD2 (5 bases). The CDR3 runs to 14 residues. Germline lookup yields CDR1 SGHTA and CDR2 FQGNSA. The V end lost 7 bases, the J end lost 5 bases, and 15 bases lay between the germline ends. CDR3 region: CASNLDSSNNEQFF. CDR3 in DNA: TGTGCCAGCAACCTGGACTCCTCGAACAATGAGCAGTTCTTC. The complete variable domain, with remaining parts taken from reference TRBV7-2 and TRBJ2-1, reads GAGVSQSPSNKVTEKGKDVELRCDPISGHTALYWYRQSLGQGLEFLIYFQGNSAPDKSGLPSDRFSAERTGGSVSTLTIQRTQQEDSAVYLCASNLDSSNNEQFFGPGTRLTVL.

In this sample, this clonotype is medium-sized. CDR3 loop: CSINLNTGELFF. The CDR3 region has the DNA TGCAGCATCAACCTGAACACCGGGGAGCTGTTTTTT. The chain is built from TRBV29-1 and TRBJ2-2; D remains ambiguous. Looked up from germline, CDR1 is SQVTM and CDR2 is ANQGSEA. V lost 8 bases and J lost 1, with 8 bases in between. The CDR3 is 12 residues long.

This clonotype is medium-sized (0.01 to 0.1%) in the sample. The genes are TRBV20-1 and TRBJ1-1; tentative D call: TRBD1 (6 bases). The V gene lost 6 bases and the J gene lost 7 bases, with 15 bases spanning the gap. CDR1 is DFQATT and CDR2 is SNEGSKA in the germline V gene (reference sequence). The CDR3 runs 12 residues. This CDR3 reads CSAAGTTFEAFF. Here the CDR3 DNA reads TGCAGTGCAGCTGGGACAACCTTTGAAGCTTTCTTT.

This clonotype has more than one count but fewer than ten. This chain connects TRBV5-1 to TRBJ2-7; no clear D gene. CDR1 SGHRS and CDR2 YFSETQ come from the germline V gene. V lost 0 bases and J 6 bases, leaving 13 bases between the germline ends. The CDR3 is 14 residues long. The CDR3 bases are TGCGCCAGCAGCTTGGAGAGAGCAACCCTCGAGCAGTACTTC. This codes for CASSLERATLEQYF.

Judged by abundance, this clonotype is medium-sized. The chain combines TRBV7-9 with TRBJ1-2; possibly TRBD1 for D (5 bases). The CDR3 loop spans 14 amino acids. V lost 5 bases and J lost 8, with 18 bases in between. CDR1 and CDR2 from the germline V gene are SEHNR and FQNEAQ (reference sequence). For the CDR3, the DNA is TGTGCCAGCAGCGCGGGGACCGACCTTACCGGCTACACCTTC. Amino acids: CASSAGTDLTGYTF. The whole variable domain, filled in from reference TRBV7-9 and TRBJ1-2, reads DTGVSQNPRHKITKRGQNVTFRCDPISEHNRLYWYRQTLGQGPEFLTYFQNEAQLEKSRLLSDRFSAERPKGSFSTLEIQRTEQGDSAMYLCASSAGTDLTGYTFGSGTRLTVV.

This chain links TRBV3-1 with TRBJ2-7, with 9 bases matching TRBD1. The V gene's germline CDR1 is LGHDT and CDR2 YNNKEL (reference sequence). The J segment lost 2 bases and the V segment lost 5 bases, leaving 4 bases of the junction unmatched. The CDR3 covers 14 residues. In DNA form, the CDR3 reads TGTGCCAGCAGCACCGGGACAGGGACCTACGAGCAGTACTTC. It specifies CASSTGTGTYEQYF.

This clonotype is medium-sized (0.01 to 0.1%) by share. V gene TRBV5-1 combines with J gene TRBJ2-7; D unclear. CDR3 length: 15 residues. The germline CDR1 and CDR2 sequences are SGHRS and YFSETQ. Between the trimmed V and J ends, which lost 1 base and 2 bases, there was a span of 13 bases. The CDR3 sequence is CASSLRNGTTYEQYF. CDR3 bases: TGCGCCAGCAGCTTGCGGAACGGAACCACCTACGAGCAGTACTTC.